A selection of T cell receptor beta chains follows, all from one sample in a study of beta chain features in type 1 diabetes. Clones were read by immunoSEQ multiplex PCR, and TCRdb kept only the in-frame ones, dropping some. Of some 700,000 clones in the sample, under 15% are singletons; the top ten hold 0.02% to 0.025%. The sample taken for sequencing was naive CD4+ T cells from blood. All receptors derive from a man younger than 30 with type 1 diabetes. The CDR3 runs from the conserved cysteine through the conserved F or W.

J gene: TRBJ1-4; V gene: TRBV5-4; CDR3 protein: CASSLFGSGEKLFF
J gene: TRBJ2-5; V gene: TRBV7-7; CDR3 protein: CASSPGPGGEETQYF
J gene: TRBJ2-5; V gene: TRBV18; CDR3 protein: CASSPLGETQYF
J gene: TRBJ2-7; V gene: TRBV6-5; CDR3 protein: CASSNPGHSYEQYF
J gene: TRBJ2-3; V gene: TRBV7-9; CDR3 protein: CASSLRAVSTDTQYF
J gene: TRBJ2-5; V gene: TRBV7-7; CDR3 protein: CASSLGVTGFQETQYF
J gene: TRBJ2-4; V gene: TRBV19; CDR3 protein: CASTSLSGGGTDFNF
J gene: TRBJ1-1; V gene: TRBV2; CDR3 protein: CASRVENTEAFF
J gene: TRBJ2-1; V gene: TRBV28; CDR3 protein: CASSISERINEQFF
J gene: TRBJ1-2; V gene: TRBV29-1; CDR3 protein: CSVGGPGQGLAGPSYTF
J gene: TRBJ1-5; V gene: TRBV9; CDR3 protein: CASSVVDQPQHF
J gene: TRBJ2-2; V gene: TRBV7-9; CDR3 protein: CASSLLVGNTGELFF
J gene: TRBJ1-5; V gene: TRBV6-5; CDR3 protein: CASSRWRTQPQHF
J gene: TRBJ1-1; V gene: TRBV10-3; CDR3 protein: CAIRTRDQGSEAFF
J gene: TRBJ2-3; V gene: TRBV10-1; CDR3 protein: CASTPGLAGTDTQYF
J gene: TRBJ2-2; V gene: TRBV28; CDR3 protein: CASRSSGPSGELFF
J gene: TRBJ1-1; V gene: TRBV7-9; CDR3 protein: CAVPREGGTEAFF
J gene: TRBJ1-6; V gene: TRBV23-1; CDR3 protein: CASSQSDDVGGFNSPLHF
J gene: TRBJ1-5; V gene: TRBV30; CDR3 protein: CAWRSGTGDNQPQHF
J gene: TRBJ1-1; V gene: TRBV2; CDR3 protein: CASTLTHEAFF
J gene: TRBJ2-1; V gene: TRBV7-9; CDR3 protein: CASSLGGGASYNEQFF
J gene: TRBJ1-6; V gene: TRBV7-9; CDR3 protein: CASSPTWGQNSPLHF
J gene: TRBJ1-5; V gene: TRBV30; CDR3 protein: CAWSMTSNQPQHF
J gene: TRBJ2-7; V gene: TRBV15; CDR3 protein: CATSRDLAGVYEQYF
J gene: TRBJ2-7; V gene: TRBV14; CDR3 protein: CASSPTPYEQYF
J gene: TRBJ1-1; V gene: TRBV5-1; CDR3 protein: CASSLEGSRATEAFF
J gene: TRBJ1-5; V gene: TRBV19; CDR3 protein: CATRGWGADGNQPQHF
J gene: TRBJ1-1; V gene: TRBV19; CDR3 protein: CASSLQGTTEAFF
J gene: TRBJ1-2; V gene: TRBV5-1; CDR3 protein: CASSQGQGDGYTF
J gene: TRBJ2-1; V gene: TRBV5-1; CDR3 protein: CASSTSGGFSYNEQFF
J gene: TRBJ2-7; V gene: TRBV7-2; CDR3 protein: CASSLSAGTAYEQYF
J gene: TRBJ2-5; V gene: TRBV30; CDR3 protein: CAWRGVAQETQYF
J gene: TRBJ1-2; V gene: TRBV5-6; CDR3 protein: CASSFGERDDGYTF
J gene: TRBJ2-7; V gene: TRBV2; CDR3 protein: CASGGVPNSYEQYF
J gene: TRBJ2-7; V gene: TRBV6-6; CDR3 protein: CASSYGVRRAYEQYF
J gene: TRBJ2-5; V gene: TRBV30; CDR3 protein: CAWMGGWETQYF
J gene: TRBJ2-2; V gene: TRBV9; CDR3 protein: CASSVASNTGELFF
J gene: TRBJ2-3; V gene: TRBV21-1; CDR3 protein: CASGAGGGTDTQYF
J gene: TRBJ1-4; V gene: TRBV14; CDR3 protein: CASSHTDGTGYEKLFF
J gene: TRBJ1-1; V gene: TRBV21-1; CDR3 protein: CASSKEGAAVAEAFF
J gene: TRBJ1-1; V gene: TRBV19; CDR3 protein: CASTQTGVNTEAFF
J gene: TRBJ2-4; V gene: TRBV9; CDR3 protein: CASSVGAGRQYF
J gene: TRBJ1-2; V gene: TRBV6-5; CDR3 protein: CASSYSRGRGGYTF
J gene: TRBJ1-6; V gene: TRBV6-1; CDR3 protein: CASSIQGEDSPLHF
J gene: TRBJ1-3; V gene: TRBV10-2; CDR3 protein: CASTAGSNGNTIYF
J gene: TRBJ1-1; V gene: TRBV5-6; CDR3 protein: CASSLANTEAFF
J gene: TRBJ2-7; V gene: TRBV30; CDR3 protein: CAWAASGILYEQYF